The 7 T cell receptor beta chains in this list originate from one sample, sequenced in a study of shared clonotypes between healthy human individuals. Assay used: immunoSEQ multiplex PCR; TCRdb lists only in-frame clones, some missing. In the table there are about 450,000 clones, roughly 78% of which are singletons. The sequenced sample consisted of PBMCs. These receptors were obtained from a woman aged 40 to 49 in good health. Some clones in this sample may be carry-over from other donors' samples.

This clone was seen only once. The chain links TRBV29-1 to TRBJ1-2; 11 positions match TRBD1. Unmatched junction bases numbered 7, after V lost 5 bases and J lost 2 bases. The CDR3 extends over 15 amino acids. Germline V gene sequence: CDR1 SQVTM, CDR2 ANQGSEA. The CDR3 loop is CSVPKRDRGNYGYTF. CDR3 bases: TGCAGCGTTCCAAAGAGGGACAGGGGGAACTATGGCTACACCTTC. Full variable domain (outside the CDR3, taken from reference TRBV29-1 and TRBJ1-2): SAVISQKPSRDICQRGTSLTIQCQVDSQVTMMFWYRQQPGQSLTLIATANQGSEATYESGFVIDKFPISRPNLTFSTLTVSNMSPEDSSIYLCSVPKRDRGNYGYTFGSGTRLTVV.

The CDR3 sequence is CASSERFINWGNQPQHF. The CDR3 coding sequence is TGTGCCAGCAGTGAAAGGTTCATAAACTGGGGCAATCAGCCCCAGCATTTT. The V and J genes are TRBV2 and TRBJ1-5; D not resolved. V dropped 2 bases and J dropped 2 bases, with 16 bases sitting between them. Per germline, CDR1 SNHLY and CDR2 FYNNEI. This CDR3 is 17 amino acids long. Looking up the rest from reference TRBV2 and TRBJ1-5 gives the full variable domain: EPEVTQTPSHQVTQMGQEVILRCVPISNHLYFYWYRQILGQKVEFLVSFYNNEISEKSEIFDDQFSVERPDGSNFTLKIRSTKLEDSAMYFCASSERFINWGNQPQHFGDGTRLSIL.

V gene TRBV30 combines with J gene TRBJ2-1, with 7 nucleotides matching TRBD1. This CDR3 has 11 amino acids. Germline assignment: CDR1 GTSNPN and CDR2 SVGIG (reference sequence). J gave up 10 bases and V 2 bases, and 2 bases lay outside the gene matches. In nucleotides, the CDR3 is TGTGCCTGGAGTCAGGGGGTGGAGCAGTTCTTC. Translating it yields CAWSQGVEQFF.

The gene calls are TRBV7-6 and TRBJ2-3; TRBD2 matches 7 bases. CDR1 is SGHVS and CDR2 is FNYEAQ in the germline V gene. This CDR3 has 17 amino acids. With V trimmed by 5 bases and J by 0 bases, 11 bases remained unmatched. As DNA, the CDR3 is TGTGCCAGCAGCCAAGGGGCCCTAGCGGTTAGCACAGATACGCAGTATTTT. Protein sequence: CASSQGALAVSTDTQYF.

The V and J genes are TRBV7-8 and TRBJ2-7, with TRBD1 identical over 8 bases. Germline V CDR1 and CDR2: SGHVS, FQNEAQ. The CDR3 is made up of 16 amino acids. V gave up 2 bases and J gave up 2 bases; unmatched junction bases: 8. In DNA, the CDR3 is TGTGCCAGCAGCTTAAACCAGGGGGCGTATACCTACGAGCAGTACTTC. This codes for CASSLNQGAYTYEQYF.

The rearrangement uses TRBV28 and TRBJ1-2, with no clear D. The CDR3 totals 12 residues. CDR1 and CDR2 (germline): MDHEN, SYDVKM. Trimming cost V 8 bases and J 0 bases, with 7 bases left between them. CDR3 nucleotides: TGTGCCAGCTCTCGAGCTAACTATGGCTACACCTTC. Its translation is CASSRANYGYTF.

Here the CDR3 DNA reads TGCGCCAGCAGCTTCCTCAACGGGGATGAGCAGTTCTTC. Its translation is CASSFLNGDEQFF. V gene TRBV5-1 combines with J gene TRBJ2-1, with D possibly matching TRBD2 (5 bases). This CDR3 comprises 13 residues. The V and J ends lost 2 bases and 8 bases respectively, with 11 bases between them. Germline CDR1 is SGHRS and CDR2 is YFSETQ.